This T cell receptor beta chain came from a study of regulatory T cells in long-lasting Graves disease. Trimming shortened V by 5 bases and J by 6 bases, and 7 bases separated the two germline ends. The germline CDR1 and CDR2 sequences are SNHLY and FYNNEI. This CDR3 is 11 amino acids long. General study points: Under persistent disease, TRBV28, TRBJ1-2 and TRBJ2-5 were used preferentially. Persistent Graves' disease cases displayed lower TCR diversity than newly diagnosed ones.

iRepertoire HTBI primers and Arm-PCR of CDR3 regions built TCR beta libraries. TCRdb independently ran MiXCR on the multiplex PCR reads; one entry per CDR3 protein. The table lists about 560,000 distinct CDR3 sequences, more than 15% of them singletons. This clonotype has a count of ten or more. Its antigen is not identified. Described time point: newly diagnosed GD, antithyroid drugs for less than 3 months. PBMCs were the source of the RNA used for TCR sequencing. This sample also belongs to another study, concerning T cells in Graves' hyperthyroidism and ophthalmopathy.

This sample comprised peripheral blood mononuclear cells (PBMCs), obtained at new diagnosis, from a patient treated with antithyroid drugs. The chain employs TRBV2 and TRBJ1-2; D unresolved. This receptor was identified in a man younger than 30 with Graves disease. This CDR3 reads CASSRTDGYTF. In nucleotides, the CDR3 is TGTGCCAGCAGTCGAACAGATGGCTACACCTTC.